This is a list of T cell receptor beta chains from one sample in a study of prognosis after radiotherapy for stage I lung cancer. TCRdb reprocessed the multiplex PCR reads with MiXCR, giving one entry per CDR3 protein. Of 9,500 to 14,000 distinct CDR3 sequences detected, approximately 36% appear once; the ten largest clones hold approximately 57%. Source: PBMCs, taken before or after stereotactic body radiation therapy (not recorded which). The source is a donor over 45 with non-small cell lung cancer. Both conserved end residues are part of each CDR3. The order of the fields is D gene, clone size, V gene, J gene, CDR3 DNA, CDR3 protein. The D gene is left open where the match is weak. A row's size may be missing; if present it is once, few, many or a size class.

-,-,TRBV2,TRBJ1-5,TGTGCCAGCAGTGTTGGAAGTGGGGGGGTTCAGCCCCAGCATTTT,CASSVGSGGVQPQHF
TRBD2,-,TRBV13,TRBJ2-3,TGTGCCAGCAGCTCGGATGGACTAGCGGGAGGGCCAGATACGCAGTATTTT,CASSSDGLAGGPDTQYF
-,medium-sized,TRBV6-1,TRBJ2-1,TGTGCCAGCAGACCACGACTATATAGTAACAATGAGCAGTTCTTC,CASRPRLYSNNEQFF
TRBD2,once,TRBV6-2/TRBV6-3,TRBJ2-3,TGTGCCAGCAGGGAGCTGCGGGCTAGCGGGAGCCATGGATCAGATACGCAGTATTTT,CASRELRASGSHGSDTQYF
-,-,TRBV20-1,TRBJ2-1,TGCAGTGCTAGTAGGTCTTACCAGGGGTACAATGAGCAGTTCTTC,CSASRSYQGYNEQFF
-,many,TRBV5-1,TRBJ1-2,TGCGCCAGCAGCTTGGGTGCAGGAATATATGGCTACACCTTC,CASSLGAGIYGYTF
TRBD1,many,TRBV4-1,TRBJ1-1,TGCGCCAGCAGCCTCGGTCATGACAGGGTCACATTGAAAGCTTTCTTT,CASSLGHDRVTLKAFF
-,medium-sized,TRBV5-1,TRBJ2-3,TGCGCCAGCAGCTTCCCACAATCAGATACGCAGTATTTT,CASSFPQSDTQYF
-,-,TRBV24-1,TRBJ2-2,TGTGCCACCAGTGCGACCAGCTGGAGACCTAACACCGGGGAGCTGTTTTTT,CATSATSWRPNTGELFF
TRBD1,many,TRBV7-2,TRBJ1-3,TGTGCCAGCAGCTACGGGACAGGGAAGGGAAACACCATATATTTT,CASSYGTGKGNTIYF
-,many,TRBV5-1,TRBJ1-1,TGCGCCAGCTCGTTCTGGACTGGGAACACTGAAGCTTTCTTT,CASSFWTGNTEAFF
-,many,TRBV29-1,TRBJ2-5,TGCAGCGTTGATACCGGGTCGGGGGAGACCCAGTACTTC,CSVDTGSGETQYF
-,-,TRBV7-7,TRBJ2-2,TGTGCTAGCAGCTTAGATCTCGGGGCAGGGGTCGGGGAGCTGTTTTTT,CASSLDLGAGVGELFF
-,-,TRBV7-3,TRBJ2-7,TGTGCCAGCAGCTTAACCTCAGGGGTATCGAACGAGCAGTACTTC,CASSLTSGVSNEQYF
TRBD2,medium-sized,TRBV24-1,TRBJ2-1,TGTGCCACCAGTGTTGCGGGGGGGCCTGAGCAGTTCTTC,CATSVAGGPEQFF
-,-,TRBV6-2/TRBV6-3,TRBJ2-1,TGTGCCAGCAATTGGTATTACAATGAGAAGTTCTTC,CASNWYYNEKFF
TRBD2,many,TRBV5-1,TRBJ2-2,TGCGCCAGCAGCTTTGGACTAGTGAACACCGGGGAGCTGTTTTTT,CASSFGLVNTGELFF
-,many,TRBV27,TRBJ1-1,TGTGCCAGCAGTCCCCGGAATAGGGGGATCCAAGCTTTCTTT,CASSPRNRGIQAFF
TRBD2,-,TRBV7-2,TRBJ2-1,TGTGCCAGCAGCTCCCCTAGCGGGAGCTATGAGCAGTTCTTC,CASSSPSGSYEQFF
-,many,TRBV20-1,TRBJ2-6,TGCAGTGCTAGAGGGGGGGCGGCTGGGGCCAACGTCCTGACTTTC,CSARGGAAGANVLTF
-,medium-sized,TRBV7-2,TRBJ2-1,TGTGCCAGCAGCTTAGTGAGCGGAAGCAATGAGCAGTTCTTC,CASSLVSGSNEQFF
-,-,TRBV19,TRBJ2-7,TGTGCCAGTAGTATCGGCTTCCTAACGGGATGTTGCGAGCAGTACTTC,CASSIGFLTGCCEQYF
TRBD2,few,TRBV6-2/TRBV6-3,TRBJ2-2,TGTGCCAGCAGGGGGCTAGCGGTGGGAGGCGGCGGGGAGCTGTTTTTT,CASRGLAVGGGGELFF
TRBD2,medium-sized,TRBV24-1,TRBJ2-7,TGTGCCACCAGTGACGCTGTGGGGGGGACCTACGAGCAGTACTTC,CATSDAVGGTYEQYF
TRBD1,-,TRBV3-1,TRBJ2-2,TGTGCCAGCAGCCAGGTCCCTGTACAGGGGGCGCAGCACACCGGGGAGCTGTTTTTT,CASSQVPVQGAQHTGELFF
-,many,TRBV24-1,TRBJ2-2,TGTGCCACCAGTGATTTGCGCGGGGAAAGAGGAACCGGGGAGCTGTTTTTT,CATSDLRGERGTGELFF
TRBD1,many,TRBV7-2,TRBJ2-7,TGTGCCAGCAGCTATGGACAGGGGGGCGAGCAGTACTTC,CASSYGQGGEQYF
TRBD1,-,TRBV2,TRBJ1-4,TGTGCCAGCAGAGGAATACAGGGGCCTAATGAAAAACTGTTTTTT,CASRGIQGPNEKLFF
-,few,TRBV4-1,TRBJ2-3,TGCGCCAGCAGCCAGCCTACTAGTTATGGTACAGATACGCAGTATTTT,CASSQPTSYGTDTQYF
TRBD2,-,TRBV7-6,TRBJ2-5,TGTGCCAGCAGCTTCCTCGGGACTAGAGAGGGAGAAGGGACCCAGTACTTC,CASSFLGTREGEGTQYF
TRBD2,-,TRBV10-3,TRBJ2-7,TGTGCCATCAAGAGGCTAGCGGAGGCCTACGAGCAGTACTTC,CAIKRLAEAYEQYF
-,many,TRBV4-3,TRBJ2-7,TGCGCCAGCAGCCAAAAGGTGACTAGAGGCGAGTACGAGCAGTACTTC,CASSQKVTRGEYEQYF
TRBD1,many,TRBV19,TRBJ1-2,TGTGCCAGTAGTATCACATTTTGGGGACAGGAGGCCTATGGCTACACCTTC,CASSITFWGQEAYGYTF
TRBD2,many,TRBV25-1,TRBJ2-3,TGTGCCAGCAGTGATATGGGGGAGGGGGATACGCAGTATTTT,CASSDMGEGDTQYF
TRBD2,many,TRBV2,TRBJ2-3,TGTGCCAGCAGTGACAGTTGGGGGGGAGCGCAGTATTTT,CASSDSWGGAQYF
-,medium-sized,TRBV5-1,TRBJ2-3,TGCGCCAGCAGCGCTCCGGGGCTGCAAACAACGCAGTATTTT,CASSAPGLQTTQYF
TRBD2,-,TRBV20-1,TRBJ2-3,TGCAGTGCTAGACGGGCGGGAGGGGGCACAGATACGCAGTATTTT,CSARRAGGGTDTQYF
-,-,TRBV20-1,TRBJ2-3,TGCAGTGCTAGACCGGGTCCCAGGCGGGATACGCAGTATTTT,CSARPGPRRDTQYF
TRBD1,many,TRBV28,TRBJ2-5,TGTGCCAGCAGACAGGGGGTCGTCGAGACCCAGTACTTC,CASRQGVVETQYF
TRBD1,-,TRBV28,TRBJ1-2,TGTGCCAGCAGTTGGACAGGGCCACATGGCTACACCTTC,CASSWTGPHGYTF
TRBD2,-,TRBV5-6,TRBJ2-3,TGTGCCAGCAGCTTGGGGCTAGCGGACACAGATACGCAGTATTTT,CASSLGLADTDTQYF
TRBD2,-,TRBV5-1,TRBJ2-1,TGCGCCAGCAGCTTGGAAGCGGGAGCCTACAATGAGCAGTTCTTC,CASSLEAGAYNEQFF
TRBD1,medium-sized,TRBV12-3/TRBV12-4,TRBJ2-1,TGTGCCAGCAGTCCGGGACAGGGCTACAATGAGCAGTTCTTC,CASSPGQGYNEQFF
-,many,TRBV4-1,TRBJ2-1,TGCGCCAGCAGCCAAGAAGGTTCAGGGAGGCAGTTCTTC,CASSQEGSGRQFF